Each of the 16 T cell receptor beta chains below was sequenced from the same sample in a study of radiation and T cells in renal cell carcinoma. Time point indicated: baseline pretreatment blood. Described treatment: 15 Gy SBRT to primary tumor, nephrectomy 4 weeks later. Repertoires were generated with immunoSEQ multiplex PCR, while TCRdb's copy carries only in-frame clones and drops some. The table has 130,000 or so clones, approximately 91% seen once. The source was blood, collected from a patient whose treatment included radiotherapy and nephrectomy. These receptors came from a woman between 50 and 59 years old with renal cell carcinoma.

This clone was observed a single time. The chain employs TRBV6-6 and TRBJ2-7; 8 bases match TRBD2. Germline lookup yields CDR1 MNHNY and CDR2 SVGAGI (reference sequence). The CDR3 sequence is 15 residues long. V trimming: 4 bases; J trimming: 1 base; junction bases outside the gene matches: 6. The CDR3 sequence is CASSSTSGGSYEQYF. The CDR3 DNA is TGTGCCAGCAGTTCGACGAGCGGGGGTTCCTACGAGCAGTACTTC.

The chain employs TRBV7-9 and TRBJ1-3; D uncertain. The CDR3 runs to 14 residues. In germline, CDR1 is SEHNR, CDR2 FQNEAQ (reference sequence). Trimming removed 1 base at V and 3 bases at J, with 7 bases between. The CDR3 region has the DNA TGTGCCAGCAGCTTAGAGGGTGGTGGAAACACCATATATTTT. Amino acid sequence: CASSLEGGGNTIYF.

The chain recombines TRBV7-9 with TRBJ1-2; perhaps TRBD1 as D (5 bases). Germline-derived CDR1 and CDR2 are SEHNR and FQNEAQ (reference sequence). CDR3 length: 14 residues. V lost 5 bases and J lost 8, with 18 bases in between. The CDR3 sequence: CASSGRDERLGYTF. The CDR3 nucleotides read TGTGCCAGCAGCGGCCGGGACGAGCGGTTAGGCTACACCTTC.

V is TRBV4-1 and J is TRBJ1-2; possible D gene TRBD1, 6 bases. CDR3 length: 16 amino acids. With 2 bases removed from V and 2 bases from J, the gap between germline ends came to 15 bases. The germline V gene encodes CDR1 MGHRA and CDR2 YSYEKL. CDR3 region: CASSQFNSDRNYGYTF. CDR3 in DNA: TGCGCCAGCAGCCAATTCAACTCGGACAGAAACTATGGCTACACCTTC.

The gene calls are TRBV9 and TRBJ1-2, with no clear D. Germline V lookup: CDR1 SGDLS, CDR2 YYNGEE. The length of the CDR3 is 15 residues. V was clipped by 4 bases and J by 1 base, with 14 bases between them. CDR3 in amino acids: CASSPRPAGNYGYTF. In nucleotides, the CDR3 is TGTGCCAGCAGCCCCCGCCCGGCCGGTAACTATGGCTACACCTTC. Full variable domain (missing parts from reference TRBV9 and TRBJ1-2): DSGVTQTPKHLITATGQRVTLRCSPRSGDLSVYWYQQSLDQGLQFLIQYYNGEERAKGNILERFSAQQFPDLHSELNLSSLELGDSALYFCASSPRPAGNYGYTFGSGTRLTVV.

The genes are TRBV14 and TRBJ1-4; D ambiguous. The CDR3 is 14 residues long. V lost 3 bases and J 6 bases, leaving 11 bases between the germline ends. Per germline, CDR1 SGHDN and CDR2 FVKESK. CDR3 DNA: TGTGCCAGCAGCCAGAGTCCCCTACATGAAAAACTGTTTTTT. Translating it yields CASSQSPLHEKLFF.

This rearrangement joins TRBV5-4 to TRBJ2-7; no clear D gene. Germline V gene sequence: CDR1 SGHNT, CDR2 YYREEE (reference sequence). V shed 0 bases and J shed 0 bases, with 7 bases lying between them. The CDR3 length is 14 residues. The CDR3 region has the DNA TGTGCCAGCAGCTTGGATTGGCGCTCCTACGAGCAGTACTTC. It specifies CASSLDWRSYEQYF.

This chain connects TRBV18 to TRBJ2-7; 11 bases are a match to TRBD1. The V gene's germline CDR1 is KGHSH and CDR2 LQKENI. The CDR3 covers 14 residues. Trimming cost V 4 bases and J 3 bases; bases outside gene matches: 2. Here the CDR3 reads CASSLGTGGYEQYF. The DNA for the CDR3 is TGTGCCAGCTCACTAGGGACAGGGGGCTACGAGCAGTACTTC.

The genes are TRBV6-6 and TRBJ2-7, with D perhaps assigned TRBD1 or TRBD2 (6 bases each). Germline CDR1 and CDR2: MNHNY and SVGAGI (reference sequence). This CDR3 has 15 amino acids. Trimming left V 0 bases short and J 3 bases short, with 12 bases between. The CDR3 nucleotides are TGTGCCAGCAGTTACTCATGGGGGGCCAACTACGAGCAGTACTTC. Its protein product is CASSYSWGANYEQYF.

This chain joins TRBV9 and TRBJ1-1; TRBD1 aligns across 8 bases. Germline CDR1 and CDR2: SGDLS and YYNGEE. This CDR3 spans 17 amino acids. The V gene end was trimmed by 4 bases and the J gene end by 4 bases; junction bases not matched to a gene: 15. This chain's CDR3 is CASSPTGTGDGSTEAFF. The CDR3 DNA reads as TGTGCCAGCAGCCCGACCGGGACAGGAGACGGGTCCACTGAAGCTTTCTTT.

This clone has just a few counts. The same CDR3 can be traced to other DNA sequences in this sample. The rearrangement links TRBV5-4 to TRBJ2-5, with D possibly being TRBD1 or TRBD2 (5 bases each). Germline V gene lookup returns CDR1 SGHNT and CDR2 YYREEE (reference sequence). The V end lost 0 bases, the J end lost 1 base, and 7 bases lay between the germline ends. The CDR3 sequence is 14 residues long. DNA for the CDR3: TGTGCCAGCAGCTTGGGAGGGGTCCAAGAGACCCAGTACTTC. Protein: CASSLGGVQETQYF.

The CDR3 nucleotides are TGTGCCAGCAGCTTAATGACGTCGTCCTACGAGCAGTACTTC. Translation gives CASSLMTSSYEQYF. The chain recombines TRBV7-2 with TRBJ2-7, with D hard to call. Germline lookup yields CDR1 SGHTA and CDR2 FQGNSA. Trimming pared 2 bases from V and 1 base from J, leaving 9 bases between. The CDR3 spans 14 residues. Using reference TRBV7-2 and TRBJ2-7 for the parts outside the CDR3, the full variable domain is GAGVSQSPSNKVTEKGKDVELRCDPISGHTALYWYRQSLGQGLEFLIYFQGNSAPDKSGLPSDRFSAERTGGSVSTLTIQRTQQEDSAVYLCASSLMTSSYEQYFGPGTRLTVT.

The CDR3 protein is CAISMGGGTTDTQYF. The CDR3 region has the DNA TGTGCCATCAGCATGGGCGGGGGGACCACAGATACGCAGTATTTT. The chain carries TRBV10-3 and TRBJ2-3; TRBD2 matches at 8 bases. Trimming cost V 6 bases and J 2 bases; bases outside gene matches: 7. CDR1 ENHRY and CDR2 SYGVKD come from the germline V gene. This CDR3 is 15 amino acids long.

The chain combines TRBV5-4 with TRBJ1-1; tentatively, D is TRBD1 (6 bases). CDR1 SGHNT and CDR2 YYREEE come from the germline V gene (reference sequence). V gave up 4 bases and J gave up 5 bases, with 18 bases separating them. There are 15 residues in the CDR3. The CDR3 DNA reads TGTGCCAGCAGCCCGGGGGGGGCCTGGGGGACTGAAGCTTTCTTT. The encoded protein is CASSPGGAWGTEAFF.

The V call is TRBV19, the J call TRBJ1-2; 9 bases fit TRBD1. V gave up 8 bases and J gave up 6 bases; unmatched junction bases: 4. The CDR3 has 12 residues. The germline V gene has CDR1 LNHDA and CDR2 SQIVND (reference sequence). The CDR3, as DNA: TGTGCCAGTGGGACAGGGTGGAATGGCTACACCTTC. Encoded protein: CASGTGWNGYTF.

The CDR3 loop reads CASSENPGAPETQYF. The DNA of the CDR3 is TGTGCCAGCAGTGAAAATCCAGGGGCACCGGAGACCCAGTACTTC. The chain combines TRBV2 with TRBJ2-5, with a weak D call TRBD1 (6 bases). Germline CDR1 reads SNHLY; CDR2 reads FYNNEI. The CDR3 loop spans 15 amino acids. With 2 bases removed from V and 5 bases from J, the gap between germline ends came to 15 bases.